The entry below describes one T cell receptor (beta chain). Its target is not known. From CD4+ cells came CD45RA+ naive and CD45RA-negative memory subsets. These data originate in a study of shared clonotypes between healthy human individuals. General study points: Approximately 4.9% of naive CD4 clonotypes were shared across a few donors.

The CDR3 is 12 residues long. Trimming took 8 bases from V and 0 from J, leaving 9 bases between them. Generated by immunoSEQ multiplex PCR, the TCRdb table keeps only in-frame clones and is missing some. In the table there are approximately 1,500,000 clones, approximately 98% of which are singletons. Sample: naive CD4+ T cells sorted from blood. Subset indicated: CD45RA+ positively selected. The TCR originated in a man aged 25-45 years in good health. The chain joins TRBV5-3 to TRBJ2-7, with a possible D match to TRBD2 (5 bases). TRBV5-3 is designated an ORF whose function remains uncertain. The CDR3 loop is CAREANSYEQYF. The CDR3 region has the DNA TGTGCCAGGGAGGCTAACTCCTACGAGCAGTACTTC.